This T cell receptor (beta chain) was identified in a study of T cells in Graves' hyperthyroidism and ophthalmopathy. Trimming shortened V by 6 bases and J by 5 bases, and 16 bases separated the two germline ends. From germline, CDR1 is MDHEN and CDR2 SYDVKM. The CDR3 contains 14 residues. With respect to this clonotype: Just one base apart from a much larger clone, this may be a read error. Here the CDR3 omits its conserved ending phenylalanine or tryptophan, so a read error is the likely source.

Amplification yielded TCR beta CDR3 regions, with RNA transcripts as the source. An initial round of RT-PCR targeting the TCR CDR3 relied on the HTBI primer set. TCRdb re-called the multiplex PCR reads with MiXCR, one entry per CDR3 protein. The sample consists of under 300,000 distinct CDR3 sequences, around 22% of them appearing once. The specimen sequenced was blood. The sequence was collected from a man younger than 40 with Graves' ophthalmopathy. The chain has TRBV28 and TRBJ1-2; D is possibly TRBD1 (5 bases). DNA for the CDR3: TGTGCCAGCAGCTTACCGGGGACGTCATATGGCTACACCCTC. Protein sequence: CASSLPGTSYGYTL.